A selection of T cell receptor beta chains follows, all from one sample in a study of blood T cell repertoires in COVID-19. Sequencing was performed with immunoSEQ multiplex PCR; in TCRdb, only in-frame clones are kept and a portion is missing. In the table there are fewer than 250,000 clones, 65% to 85% of which are singletons. The sample taken for sequencing was peripheral blood. These receptors were collected from a woman of 80 years or more with acute or convalescent COVID-19. Both conserved end residues are part of each CDR3.

TRBV2	TRBJ2-5	CASSEGGQGGETQYF
TRBV24-1	TRBJ2-1	CATSDPLAGGSYYNEQFF
TRBV7-8	TRBJ2-7	CASSTTSGSTREQYF
TRBV11-1	TRBJ2-7	CASSLGGHPTTYEQYF
TRBV18	TRBJ2-3	CASSPQGSDTQYF
TRBV4-3	TRBJ2-1	CASSQSASGLYNEQFF
TRBV19	TRBJ1-4	CASSQASTNEKLFF
TRBV6-2/TRBV6-3	TRBJ1-1	CASSYAIRTMAFF
TRBV4-2	TRBJ2-7	CASSQEPSGTSGRGSYEQYF
TRBV5-6	TRBJ2-1	CASSSTGGINYNEQFF
TRBV25-1	TRBJ2-2	CASSDAGELFF
TRBV30	TRBJ2-3	CAWSVFMDTQYF
TRBV19	TRBJ2-3	CASSTTLTDTQYF
TRBV7-9	TRBJ1-6	CASSPAPDRTSPLHF
TRBV11-2	TRBJ2-3	CASSFSGASTDTQYF
TRBV5-1	TRBJ1-1	CASSTGQGGTEAFF
TRBV11-2	TRBJ1-3	CASSLDRGESGNTIYF